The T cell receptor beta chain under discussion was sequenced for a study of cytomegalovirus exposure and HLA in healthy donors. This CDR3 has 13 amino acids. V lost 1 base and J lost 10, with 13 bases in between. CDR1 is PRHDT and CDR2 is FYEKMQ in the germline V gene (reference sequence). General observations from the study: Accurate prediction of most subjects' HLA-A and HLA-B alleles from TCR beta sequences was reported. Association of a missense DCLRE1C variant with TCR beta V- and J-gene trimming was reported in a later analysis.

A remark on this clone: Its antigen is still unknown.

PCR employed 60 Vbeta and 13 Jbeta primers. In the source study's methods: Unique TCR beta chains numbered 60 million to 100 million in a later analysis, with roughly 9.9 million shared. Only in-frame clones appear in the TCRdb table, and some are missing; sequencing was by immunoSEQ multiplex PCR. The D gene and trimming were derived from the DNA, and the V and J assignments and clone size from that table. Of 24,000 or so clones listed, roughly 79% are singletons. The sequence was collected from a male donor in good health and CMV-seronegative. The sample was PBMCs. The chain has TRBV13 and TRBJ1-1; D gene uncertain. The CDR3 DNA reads TGTGCCAGCAGCTTAGATTGGGGAGATGGAGCTTTCTTT. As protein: CASSLDWGDGAFF.